This TCR beta chain was sequenced for a study of T-cell reconstitution after alpha-beta-depleted transplantation in children. With 3 bases removed from V and 2 bases from J, the gap between germline ends came to 7 bases. CDR1 is SGHDN, CDR2 FVKESK, per germline. The CDR3 covers 13 residues. Study-wide results and limits: Surviving recipient T cells and thymic progenitors underlay high day-60 TCRbeta diversity in some patients. Fresh T-cell production supplied most of the T-cell counts and diversity seen one year after transplant. Expanded graft clones, several hundred of them, were reportedly the source of alpha-beta T cells about two months after transplant.

Preparing the TCRbeta library involved the use of unique molecular identifiers. TCRdb processed the PCR reads anew with MiXCR; each CDR3 protein has one entry. The sample yields a few hundred thousand distinct CDR3 sequences, 10% to 15% seen once. Details on this clonotype: The antigen remains undetermined.

The gene calls are TRBV14 and TRBJ1-2; D gene ambiguous. The sample in question was PBMCs, mostly from graft donor cells, obtained 360 days after TCRalphabeta/CD19-depleted stem cell transplant. The sequence was collected from a male patient younger than 18 who had a stem cell transplant for acute myeloid leukemia, so the T cells may come from the graft donor. Here the CDR3 reads CASSQRHNYGYTF. CDR3 coding DNA: TGTGCCAGCAGCCAGAGACACAACTATGGCTACACCTTC.